This TCR beta chain was identified during a study of patients and donors after allogeneic stem cell transplantation. TCRdb passed the RT-PCR reads through MiXCR, listing each CDR3 protein once. The table records roughly 960,000 distinct CDR3 sequences, roughly 17% of them present only once. This CDR3 comprises 14 residues. Germline values: CDR1 MDHEN, CDR2 SYDVKM. V was shortened by 6 bases and J by 7 bases, with 16 bases between the two germline ends. This chain connects TRBV28 to TRBJ2-1; D is perhaps TRBD2 (6 bases). The TCR sequence derives from a human donor who was either an allogeneic HSCT recipient or a stem cell or donor lymphocyte infusion donor (not recorded which). It is not recorded whose cells these are; they may come from a transplant donor. Specimen: blood, either unsorted or a sorted T cell fraction (not recorded which). The CDR3 DNA reads as TGTGCCAGCAGCGCGGGGTCCTTAAGGAATGAGCAGTTCTTC. As protein: CASSAGSLRNEQFF.